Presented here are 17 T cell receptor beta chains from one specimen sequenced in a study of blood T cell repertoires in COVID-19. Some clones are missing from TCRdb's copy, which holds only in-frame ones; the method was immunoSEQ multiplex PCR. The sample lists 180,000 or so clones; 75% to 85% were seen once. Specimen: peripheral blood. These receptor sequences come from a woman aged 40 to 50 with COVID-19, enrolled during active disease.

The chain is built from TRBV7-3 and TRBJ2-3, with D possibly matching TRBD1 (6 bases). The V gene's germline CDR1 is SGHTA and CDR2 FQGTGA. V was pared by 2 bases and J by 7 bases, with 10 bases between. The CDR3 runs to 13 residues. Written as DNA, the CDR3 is TGTGCCAGCAGCTTACTACAGGGTTATACGCAGTATTTT. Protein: CASSLLQGYTQYF.

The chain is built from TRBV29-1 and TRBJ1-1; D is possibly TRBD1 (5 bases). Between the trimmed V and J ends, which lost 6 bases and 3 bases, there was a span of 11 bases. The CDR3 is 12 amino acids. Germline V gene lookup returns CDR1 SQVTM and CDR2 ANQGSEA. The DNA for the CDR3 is TGCAGCGTCTCTAGGGGTGACACTGAAGCTTTCTTT. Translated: CSVSRGDTEAFF.

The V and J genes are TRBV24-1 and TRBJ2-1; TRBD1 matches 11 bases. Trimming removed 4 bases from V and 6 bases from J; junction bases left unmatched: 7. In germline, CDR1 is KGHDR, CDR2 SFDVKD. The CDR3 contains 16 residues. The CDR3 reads CATSDTGTGGFNEQFF. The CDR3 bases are TGTGCCACCAGTGACACCGGGACAGGGGGGTTCAATGAGCAGTTCTTC.

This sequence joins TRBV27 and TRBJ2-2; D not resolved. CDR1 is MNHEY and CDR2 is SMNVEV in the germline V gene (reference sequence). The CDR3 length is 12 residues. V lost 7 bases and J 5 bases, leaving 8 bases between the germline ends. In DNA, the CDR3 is TGTGCCAGCAATGTAACAACCGGGGAGCTGTTTTTT. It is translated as CASNVTTGELFF.

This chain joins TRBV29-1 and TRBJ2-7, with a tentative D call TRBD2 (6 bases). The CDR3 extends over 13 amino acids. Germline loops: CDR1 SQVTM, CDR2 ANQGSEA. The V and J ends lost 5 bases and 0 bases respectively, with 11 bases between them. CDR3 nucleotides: TGCAGCGTTCGGGGCGGGGTCTCCTACGAGCAGTACTTC. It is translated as CSVRGGVSYEQYF.

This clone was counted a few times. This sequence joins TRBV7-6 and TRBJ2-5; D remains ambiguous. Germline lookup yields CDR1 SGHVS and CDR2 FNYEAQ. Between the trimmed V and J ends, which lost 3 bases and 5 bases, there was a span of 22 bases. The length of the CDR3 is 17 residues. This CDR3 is CASSLYGSTSSGETQYF. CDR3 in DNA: TGTGCCAGCAGCTTGTATGGATCTACGAGCTCCGGGGAGACCCAGTACTTC.

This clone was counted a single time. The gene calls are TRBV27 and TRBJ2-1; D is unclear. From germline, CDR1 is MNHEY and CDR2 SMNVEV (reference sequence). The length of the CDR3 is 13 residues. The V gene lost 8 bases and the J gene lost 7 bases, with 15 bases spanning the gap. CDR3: CASALHPLNEQFF. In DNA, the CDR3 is TGTGCCAGCGCCCTTCACCCTCTAAATGAGCAGTTCTTC.

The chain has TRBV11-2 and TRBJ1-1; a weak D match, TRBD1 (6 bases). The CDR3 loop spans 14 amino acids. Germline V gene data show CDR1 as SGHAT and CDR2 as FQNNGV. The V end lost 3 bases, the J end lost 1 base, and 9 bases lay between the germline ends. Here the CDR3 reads CASSLTGENTEAFF. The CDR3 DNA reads TGTGCCAGCAGCTTGACAGGAGAGAACACTGAAGCTTTCTTT. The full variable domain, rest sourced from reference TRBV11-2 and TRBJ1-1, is EAGVAQSPRYKIIEKRQSVAFWCNPISGHATLYWYQQILGQGPKLLIQFQNNGVVDDSQLPKDRFSAERLKGVDSTLKIQPAKLEDSAVYLCASSLTGENTEAFFGQGTRLTVV.

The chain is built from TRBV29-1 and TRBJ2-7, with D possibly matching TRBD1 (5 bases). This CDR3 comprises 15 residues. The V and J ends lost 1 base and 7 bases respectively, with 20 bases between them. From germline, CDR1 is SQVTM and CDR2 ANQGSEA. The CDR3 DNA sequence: TGCAGCGTTGAAGTTCCCGAGGACACCCATTGGGAGCAGTACTTC. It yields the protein CSVEVPEDTHWEQYF.

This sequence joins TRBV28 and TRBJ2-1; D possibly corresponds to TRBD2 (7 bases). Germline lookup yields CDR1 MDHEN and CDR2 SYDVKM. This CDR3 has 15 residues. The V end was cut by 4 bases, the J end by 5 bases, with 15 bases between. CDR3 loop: CASSSYAGANNEQFF. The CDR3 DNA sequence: TGTGCCAGCAGTTCCTATGCGGGGGCGAACAATGAGCAGTTCTTC.

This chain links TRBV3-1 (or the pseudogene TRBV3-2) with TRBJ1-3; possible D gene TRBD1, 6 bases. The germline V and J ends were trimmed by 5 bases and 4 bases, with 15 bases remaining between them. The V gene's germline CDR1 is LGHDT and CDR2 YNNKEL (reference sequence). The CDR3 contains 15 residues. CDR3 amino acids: CASSNPKGTGNTIYF. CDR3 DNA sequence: TGTGCCAGCAGCAACCCGAAGGGGACAGGAAACACCATATATTTT.

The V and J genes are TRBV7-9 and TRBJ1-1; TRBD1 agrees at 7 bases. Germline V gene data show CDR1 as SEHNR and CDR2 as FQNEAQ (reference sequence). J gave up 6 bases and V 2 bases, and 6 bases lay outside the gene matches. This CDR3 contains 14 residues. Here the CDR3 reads CASSLKGGRAEAFF. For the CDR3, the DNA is TGTGCCAGCAGCTTAAAAGGGGGCAGGGCTGAAGCTTTCTTT.

The CDR3 here is CASSMWQGIGNQPQHF. CDR3 sequence (DNA): TGTGCCAGTAGTATGTGGCAGGGGATAGGCAATCAGCCCCAGCATTTT. The V call is TRBV19, the J call TRBJ1-5; weak D call: TRBD1 (6 bases). Germline values: CDR1 LNHDA, CDR2 SQIVND (reference sequence). V lost 3 bases to trimming and J lost 2 bases, with 14 bases between them. This CDR3 contains 16 residues.

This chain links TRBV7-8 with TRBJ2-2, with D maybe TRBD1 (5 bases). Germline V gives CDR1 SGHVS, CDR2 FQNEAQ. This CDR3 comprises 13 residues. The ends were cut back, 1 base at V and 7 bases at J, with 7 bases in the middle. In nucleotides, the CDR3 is TGTGCCAGCAGCTTAGGGACAATCGGGGAGCTGTTTTTT. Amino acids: CASSLGTIGELFF. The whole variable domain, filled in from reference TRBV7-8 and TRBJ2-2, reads GAGVSQSPRYKVAKRGQDVALRCDPISGHVSLFWYQQALGQGPEFLTYFQNEAQLDKSGLPSDRFFAERPEGSVSTLKIQRTQQEDSAVYLCASSLGTIGELFFGEGSRLTVL.

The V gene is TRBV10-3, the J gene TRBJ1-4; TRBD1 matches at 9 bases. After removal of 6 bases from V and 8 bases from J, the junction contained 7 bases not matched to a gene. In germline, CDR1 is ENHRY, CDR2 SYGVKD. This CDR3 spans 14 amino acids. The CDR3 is CAIRRDRAGEKLFF. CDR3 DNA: TGTGCCATCAGACGGGACAGGGCAGGAGAAAAACTGTTTTTT.

The DNA of the CDR3 is TGTGCCCGCCGCGGCGGGGGGGGCGGGCCTACCCGGGAGCTGTTTTTT. This sequence encodes CARRGGGGGPTRELFF. The V and J genes are TRBV9 and TRBJ2-2; TRBD2 agrees at 9 bases. V shed 10 bases and J 9 bases; nucleotides not matched to a gene: 19. The length of the CDR3 is 16 residues. The germline V gene has CDR1 SGDLS and CDR2 YYNGEE.

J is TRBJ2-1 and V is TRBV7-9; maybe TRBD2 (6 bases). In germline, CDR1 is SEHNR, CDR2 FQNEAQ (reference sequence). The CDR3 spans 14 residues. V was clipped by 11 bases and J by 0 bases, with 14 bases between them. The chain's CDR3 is CASIRGTSYNEQFF. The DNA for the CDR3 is TGTGCCTCGATCCGGGGGACCTCCTACAATGAGCAGTTCTTC.